These T cell receptor beta chains were read from a single sample in a study of blood T cell repertoires in COVID-19. Sequenced by immunoSEQ multiplex PCR; TCRdb stores in-frame clones only, minus some. The sample holds approximately 110,000 clones, 85% seen once. Sequencing was carried out using peripheral blood. The receptors here all came from a man aged 50 to 60 with acute or convalescent COVID-19. CDR3s leave out the opening cysteine and the closing phenylalanine or tryptophan.

TRBV5-6	TRBJ2-6	ASSTGQSSGANVLT
TRBV7-8	TRBJ1-1	ASSLGAGNTEAF
TRBV24-1	TRBJ2-2	ATSERTGLGELF
TRBV28	TRBJ2-3	ASSLLVDAGQWDTQY
TRBV11-2	TRBJ2-2	ASSLDLAGELF
TRBV3-1/TRBV3-2	TRBJ2-1	ASSQRQGTYNEQF
TRBV2	TRBJ1-3	ASSEGLGNTIY
TRBV30	TRBJ1-2	AWSPRGTARDYGYT
TRBV6-1	TRBJ1-4	ASSEFRQGDNEKLF
TRBV10-1	TRBJ2-1	ASSVSGNSYNEQF
TRBV4-1	TRBJ1-5	ASSQSGIQPQH
TRBV30	TRBJ2-7	AWRPIWGPYEQY
TRBV9	TRBJ1-2	ASGQDSYGYT
TRBV20-1	TRBJ1-1	SASGLSQAPEAF
TRBV19	TRBJ2-1	ASSIWGGSSYNEQF
TRBV6-5	TRBJ2-3	ASSPTSGITDTQY
TRBV5-1	TRBJ1-5	ASSLRGGDQPQH
TRBV27	TRBJ1-5	ASSHATGFDSNQPQH
TRBV18	TRBJ1-1	ASSPRTGDTEAF
TRBV14	TRBJ1-1	ASSQLGVKGTEAF
TRBV9	TRBJ1-1	ASSVVLRTEAF
TRBV29-1	TRBJ2-3	SVEYDREIGDTQY
TRBV19	TRBJ2-7	ASSMGGGRVVYEQY
TRBV4-1	TRBJ1-4	ASSQVMEQGEGKLF
TRBV5-6	TRBJ1-6	ASSSTGVNSPLH
TRBV7-9	TRBJ2-1	ASSLDLAGVRQF
TRBV18	TRBJ1-6	ASSPPSGTLH
TRBV3-1/TRBV3-2	TRBJ2-5	ASTDIRLAGTKTQY
TRBV7-7	TRBJ2-1	ASSAGVVARRDEQF
TRBV28	TRBJ2-1	ASIPSGSFRDEQF
TRBV3-1/TRBV3-2	TRBJ2-1	ASSQGSGTYNEQF
TRBV3-1/TRBV3-2	TRBJ2-3	ASSQAPGLAGGHNY
TRBV5-1	TRBJ2-1	ASSLAPAGGNEQF
TRBV12-3/TRBV12-4	TRBJ2-1	ASSFWGVGEQF
TRBV5-5	TRBJ1-2	ASSSNPDRAAYGYT
TRBV7-3	TRBJ2-5	ASSLARGGETQY
TRBV9	TRBJ1-2	ASSKGTGGYGYT
TRBV6-4	TRBJ1-5	ASSLGSNQPQH
TRBV5-1	TRBJ2-7	ASSLDQYYEQY
TRBV24-1	TRBJ2-1	ATSETGVGSGGSYNEQF
TRBV19	TRBJ1-4	ASKPLRAANEKLF
TRBV6-5	TRBJ2-7	ASSRTSGRLEQY
TRBV24-1	TRBJ2-4	ATSDGRNIQY
TRBV3-1/TRBV3-2	TRBJ1-2	ASSHNTGGSYGYT
TRBV5-5	TRBJ2-7	ASNKKGTNYEQY
TRBV7-9	TRBJ2-1	ASTDRDYNEQF
TRBV11-1	TRBJ2-7	ASSLRVAGPYYEQY
TRBV5-6	TRBJ1-1	ASSVGQVNTEAF
TRBV28	TRBJ2-5	ASSFLAGFEETQY
TRBV7-9	TRBJ2-5	ASSSVQGQETQY
TRBV6-1	TRBJ1-1	ASSEWTGLTEAF